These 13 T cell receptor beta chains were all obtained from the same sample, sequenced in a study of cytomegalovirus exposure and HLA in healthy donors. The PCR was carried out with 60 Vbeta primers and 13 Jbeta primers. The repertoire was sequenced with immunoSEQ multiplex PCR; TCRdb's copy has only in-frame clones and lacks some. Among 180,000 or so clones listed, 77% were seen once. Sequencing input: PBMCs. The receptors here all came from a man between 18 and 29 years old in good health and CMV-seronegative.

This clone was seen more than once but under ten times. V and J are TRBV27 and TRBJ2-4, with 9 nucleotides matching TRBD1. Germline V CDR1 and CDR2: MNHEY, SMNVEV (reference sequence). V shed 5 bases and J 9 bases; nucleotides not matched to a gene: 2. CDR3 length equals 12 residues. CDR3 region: CASSMGQGIQYF. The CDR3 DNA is TGTGCCAGCAGTATGGGACAGGGCATTCAGTACTTC.

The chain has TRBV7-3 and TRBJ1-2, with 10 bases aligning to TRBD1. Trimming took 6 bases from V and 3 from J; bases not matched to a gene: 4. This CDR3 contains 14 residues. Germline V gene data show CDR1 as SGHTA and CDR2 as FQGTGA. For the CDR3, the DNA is TGTGCCAGCAGGCCCGGGACAGGGGACTATGGCTACACCTTC. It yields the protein CASRPGTGDYGYTF.

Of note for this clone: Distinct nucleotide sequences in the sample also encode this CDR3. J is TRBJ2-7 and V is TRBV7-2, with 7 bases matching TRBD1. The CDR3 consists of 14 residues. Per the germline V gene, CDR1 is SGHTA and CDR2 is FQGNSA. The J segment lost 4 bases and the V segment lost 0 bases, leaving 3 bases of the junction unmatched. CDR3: CASSLALGQYEQYF. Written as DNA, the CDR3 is TGTGCCAGCAGCTTAGCGCTGGGACAGTACGAGCAGTACTTC. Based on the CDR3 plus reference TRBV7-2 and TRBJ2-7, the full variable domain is GAGVSQSPSNKVTEKGKDVELRCDPISGHTALYWYRQSLGQGLEFLIYFQGNSAPDKSGLPSDRFSAERTGGSVSTLTIQRTQQEDSAVYLCASSLALGQYEQYFGPGTRLTVT.

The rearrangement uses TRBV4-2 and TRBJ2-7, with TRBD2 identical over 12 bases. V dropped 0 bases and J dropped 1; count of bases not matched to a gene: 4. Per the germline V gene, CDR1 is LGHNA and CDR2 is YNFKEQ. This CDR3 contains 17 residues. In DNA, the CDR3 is TGTGCCAGCAGCCAAGAACCGGGACTAGCGGGTTCCTACGAGCAGTACTTC. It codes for CASSQEPGLAGSYEQYF.

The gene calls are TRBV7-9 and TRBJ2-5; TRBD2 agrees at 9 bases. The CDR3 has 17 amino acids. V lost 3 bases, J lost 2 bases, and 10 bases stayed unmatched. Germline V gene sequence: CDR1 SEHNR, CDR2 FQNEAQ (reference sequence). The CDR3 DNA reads TGTGCCAGCAGCTTCGAAAAAACCAGCGGGGGGCAAGAGACCCAGTACTTC. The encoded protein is CASSFEKTSGGQETQYF.

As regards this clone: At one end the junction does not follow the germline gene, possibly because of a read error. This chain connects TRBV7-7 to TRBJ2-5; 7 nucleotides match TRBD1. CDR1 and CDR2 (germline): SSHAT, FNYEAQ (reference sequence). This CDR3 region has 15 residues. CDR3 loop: CASSSMTGMGETQYF. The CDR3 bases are TGTGCTAGCAGCTCGATGACAGGGATGGGGGAGACCCAGTACTTC.

The CDR3 reads CASSHSDRDFNEKLFF. CDR3 in DNA: TGCGCCAGCAGCCATTCCGACAGGGACTTTAATGAAAAACTGTTTTTT. The chain combines TRBV4-3 with TRBJ1-4; TRBD1 matches 7 bases. V lost 3 bases and J lost 4; bases outside the gene matches: 8. Per germline, CDR1 LGHNA and CDR2 YSLEER. There are 16 residues in the CDR3.

CDR3 coding DNA: TGTGCCAGCAGCTTTCGGGTACTAGCCACAGATACGCAGTATTTT. Translated: CASSFRVLATDTQYF. V is TRBV13 and J is TRBJ2-3; perhaps TRBD2 as D (6 bases). Trimming removed 3 bases at V and 2 bases at J, with 12 bases between. The CDR3 covers 15 residues. Per the germline V gene, CDR1 is PRHDT and CDR2 is FYEKMQ (reference sequence).

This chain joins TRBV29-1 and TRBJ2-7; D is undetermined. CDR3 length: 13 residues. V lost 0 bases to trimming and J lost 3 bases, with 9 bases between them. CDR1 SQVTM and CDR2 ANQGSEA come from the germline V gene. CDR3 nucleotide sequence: TGCAGCGTTGAAGAAGAGCGAGGCTACGAGCAGTACTTC. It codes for CSVEEERGYEQYF.

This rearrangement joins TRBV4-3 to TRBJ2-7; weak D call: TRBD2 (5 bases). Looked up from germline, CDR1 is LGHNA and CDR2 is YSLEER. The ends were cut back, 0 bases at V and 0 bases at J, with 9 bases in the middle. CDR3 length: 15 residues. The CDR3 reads CASSQEVGDSYEQYF. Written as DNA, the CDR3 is TGCGCCAGCAGCCAAGAGGTCGGGGACTCCTACGAGCAGTACTTC.

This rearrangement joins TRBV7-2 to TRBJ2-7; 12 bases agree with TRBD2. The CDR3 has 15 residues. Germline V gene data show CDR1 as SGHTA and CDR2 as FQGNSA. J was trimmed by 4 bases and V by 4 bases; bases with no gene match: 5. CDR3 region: CASSSLAGGVYEQYF. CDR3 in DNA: TGTGCCAGCAGCTCACTAGCGGGAGGCGTGTACGAGCAGTACTTC.

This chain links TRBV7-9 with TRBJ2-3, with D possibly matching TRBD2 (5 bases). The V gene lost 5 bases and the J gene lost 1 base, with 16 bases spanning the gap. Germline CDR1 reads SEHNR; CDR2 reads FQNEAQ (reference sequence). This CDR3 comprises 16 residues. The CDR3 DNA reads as TGTGCCAGCAGCACACCGAGGGCCTGGGGCACAGATACGCAGTATTTT. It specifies CASSTPRAWGTDTQYF. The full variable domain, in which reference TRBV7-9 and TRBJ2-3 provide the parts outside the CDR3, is DTGVSQNPRHKITKRGQNVTFRCDPISEHNRLYWYRQTLGQGPEFLTYFQNEAQLEKSRLLSDRFSAERPKGSFSTLEIQRTEQGDSAMYLCASSTPRAWGTDTQYFGPGTRLTVL.

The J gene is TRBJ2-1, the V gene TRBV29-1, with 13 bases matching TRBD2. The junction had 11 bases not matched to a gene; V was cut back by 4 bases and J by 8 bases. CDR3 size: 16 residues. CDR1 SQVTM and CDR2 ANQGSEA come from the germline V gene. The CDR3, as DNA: TGCAGCGTTGTACTGACTAGCGGGAGGTCGGGAGATGAGCAGTTCTTC. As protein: CSVVLTSGRSGDEQFF.